This T cell receptor (beta chain) was observed in a study of T-cell reconstitution after alpha-beta-depleted transplantation in children. This clonotype was seen repeatedly, ten times or more. The antigen is undetermined. V lost 4 bases and J 2 bases, leaving 12 bases between the germline ends. This CDR3 is built from 15 residues. The germline V gene has CDR1 MDHEN and CDR2 SYDVKM. A library of TCRbeta sequences, prepared with unique molecular identifiers, was generated. MiXCR, applied by TCRdb to the PCR reads, yields one record per CDR3 protein. The table shows fewer than 350,000 distinct CDR3 sequences, with around a tenth occurring only once. Notes on the study in general: Expanded graft clones numbering several hundred reportedly gave rise to alpha-beta T cells about two months after transplant. Some patients owed their high day-60 TCRbeta diversity to surviving recipient T cells and thymic progenitors.

This TCR was sampled from a male patient aged 2-15 years who had a stem cell transplant for chronic granulomatous disease, so the T cells may come from the graft donor. The sequences come from peripheral blood, collected 180 days after TCRalphabeta/CD19-depleted stem cell transplant. The chain links TRBV28 to TRBJ2-1; D is unresolved. DNA for the CDR3: TGTGCCAGCAGTTCTCCGGGCTCGACCTACAATGAGCAGTTCTTC. Translating gives CASSSPGSTYNEQFF.